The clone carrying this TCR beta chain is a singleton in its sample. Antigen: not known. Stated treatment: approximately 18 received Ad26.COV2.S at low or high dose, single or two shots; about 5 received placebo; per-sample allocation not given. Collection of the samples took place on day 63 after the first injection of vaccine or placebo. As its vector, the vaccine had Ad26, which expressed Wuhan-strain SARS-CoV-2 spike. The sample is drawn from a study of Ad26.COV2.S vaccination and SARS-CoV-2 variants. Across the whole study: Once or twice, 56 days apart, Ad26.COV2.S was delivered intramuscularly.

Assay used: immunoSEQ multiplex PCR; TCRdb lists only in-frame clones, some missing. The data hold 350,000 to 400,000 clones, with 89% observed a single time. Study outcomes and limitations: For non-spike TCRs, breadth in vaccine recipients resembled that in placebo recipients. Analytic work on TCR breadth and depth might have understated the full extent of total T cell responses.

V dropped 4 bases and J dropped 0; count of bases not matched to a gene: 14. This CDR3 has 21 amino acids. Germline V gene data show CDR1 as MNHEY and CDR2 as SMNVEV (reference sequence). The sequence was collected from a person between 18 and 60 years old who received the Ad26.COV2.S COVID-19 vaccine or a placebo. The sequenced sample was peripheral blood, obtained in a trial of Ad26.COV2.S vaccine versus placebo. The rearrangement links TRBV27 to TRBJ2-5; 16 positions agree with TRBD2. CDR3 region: CASSSTGTSGRAGIDQETQYF. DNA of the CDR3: TGTGCCAGCAGTTCGACGGGGACTAGCGGGAGGGCCGGTATAGACCAAGAGACCCAGTACTTC.